This T cell receptor beta chain was profiled in a study of shared clonotypes between healthy human individuals. Points from the study as a whole: Memory subsets generally showed lower estimated richness than naive subsets. A limitation of the genetic and exposure-history diversity represented arose from few donors.

Caucasian adults residing in Nashville, Tennessee made up all the donors. The CDR3 loop spans 15 amino acids. J was trimmed by 3 bases and V by 0 bases; bases with no gene match: 5. Germline CDR1 and CDR2: SGHRS and YFSETQ. TCRdb's copy holds only in-frame clones and misses some; the assay was immunoSEQ multiplex PCR. The data hold more than 2,000,000 clones, with roughly nine tenths observed a single time. Remarks on this clone: Its antigen is undetermined.

This receptor was identified in a man between 18 and 35 years old in good health. The chain couples TRBV5-1 to TRBJ2-7; 8 bases fit TRBD1. Sequencing was carried out using naive CD4+ T cells sorted from blood. As to subset: CD45RA+ positively selected. In nucleotides, the CDR3 is TGCGCCAGCAGCTTGGCCGCAGGGGGCGTCTACGAGCAGTACTTC. Its protein product is CASSLAAGGVYEQYF.